This is a list of T cell receptor beta chains from one sample in a study of blood T cell repertoires in COVID-19. TCRdb's copy holds only in-frame clones and misses some; the assay was immunoSEQ multiplex PCR. The sample consists of over 250,000 clones, more than 85% of them appearing once. Sequenced input: peripheral blood. Every receptor here comes from a person under 35 with COVID-19, enrolled during active disease. The CDR3 runs from the conserved cysteine through the conserved F or W. A D gene is named only where the DNA matches it firmly.

TRBD2	TRBV9	TRBJ2-1	CASSPYRLAGGPPEQFF
TRBD2	TRBV29-1	TRBJ2-7	CSVDGVAGPYEQYF
.	TRBV5-5	TRBJ2-7	CASSFPGGYEQYF
.	TRBV5-6	TRBJ1-5	CASSVQGGAARGPQHF
.	TRBV29-1	TRBJ2-7	CSVELRRAYSYEQYF
.	TRBV6-2/TRBV6-3	TRBJ2-5	CASSYRQARVETQYF
.	TRBV9	TRBJ1-6	CASSVGTVNSPLHF
.	TRBV3-1/TRBV3-2	TRBJ2-7	CASSQDGDIPYEQYF
.	TRBV6-5	TRBJ1-2	CASKGDLGPNYGYTF
.	TRBV7-3	TRBJ2-2	CASSLETGELFF
.	TRBV15	TRBJ2-1	CATSRDLAGRGEQFF
.	TRBV14	TRBJ2-1	CASGRYNEQFF
.	TRBV20-1	TRBJ1-1	CSASSTGKAFF
TRBD2	TRBV4-2	TRBJ2-7	CASSQDGTSGSYEQYF
.	TRBV18	TRBJ2-7	CASSPQPGPQGEQYF
.	TRBV6-5	TRBJ2-2	CASSYLVGPYTGELFF
TRBD1	TRBV10-3	TRBJ2-3	CAISEIRDSPSQYF
TRBD1	TRBV7-9	TRBJ2-2	CASSHRGHGELFF
.	TRBV19	TRBJ1-2	CASIGVDGYTF
TRBD1	TRBV7-2	TRBJ1-2	CASSLVTGVDGYTF
.	TRBV4-1	TRBJ2-1	CASRGGAAEQFF
TRBD2	TRBV7-2	TRBJ2-2	CASSQREGRTGELFF
.	TRBV5-1	TRBJ2-5	CASSLVSEETQYF
.	TRBV30	TRBJ2-1	CAWSGLSGSSYNEQFF
.	TRBV11-2	TRBJ1-1	CASSLSLQPQDSTEAFF
TRBD1	TRBV5-1	TRBJ1-1	CASSASPTGAENTEAFF
TRBD1	TRBV11-1	TRBJ2-2	CASSSGQPNTGELFF
.	TRBV2	TRBJ1-1	CAILDSGEAFF
TRBD1	TRBV7-9	TRBJ2-5	CASSLIRDRGPETQYF
.	TRBV2	TRBJ1-1	CASSPGREYTEAFF
TRBD1	TRBV3-1/TRBV3-2	TRBJ1-5	CASSQLRGEDQPQHF
TRBD1	TRBV7-9	TRBJ1-2	CASSLNRGDYGYTF
.	TRBV2	TRBJ2-5	CASSGARQETQYF
.	TRBV29-1	TRBJ2-2	CSVTGSGELFF
.	TRBV7-2	TRBJ1-2	CASSLGQINYGYTF
.	TRBV6-5	TRBJ1-4	CASSRGIGSNEKLFF
TRBD1	TRBV28	TRBJ1-4	CASSPAGTAANEKLFF
.	TRBV30	TRBJ2-7	CACSTSNYLSYEQYF
TRBD2	TRBV12-5	TRBJ2-1	CASGTSGIDEQFF
TRBD2	TRBV6-6	TRBJ2-4	CASSPGLAGSRVENIQYF
.	TRBV2	TRBJ2-7	CASRRDFSYEQYF
.	TRBV14	TRBJ1-1	CASSHGGSEAFF
TRBD2	TRBV4-1	TRBJ2-1	CASSPTSGDYNEQFF
.	TRBV7-9	TRBJ1-5	CASSGGASRVQPQHF
.	TRBV25-1	TRBJ2-1	CASSEQGNPYNEQFF
.	TRBV6-5	TRBJ2-1	CASSDSRSEQFF
TRBD2	TRBV6-2/TRBV6-3	TRBJ2-7	CASSYQISLAGGAYEQYF